This TCR beta chain is drawn from a study of T cell repertoires in cytomegalovirus infection. Study details: Carrying CMV and the relevant HLA type showed in public TCR beta signatures.

This CDR3 comprises 15 residues. With V trimmed by 4 bases and J by 7 bases, 12 bases remained unmatched. Germline CDR1 is SGHVS and CDR2 is FQNEAQ. TCRdb reanalysed the reads using MiXCR and keeps one entry per CDR3 protein. The profile shows under 300,000 distinct CDR3 sequences, around 15% of them singletons. In its sample, this clonotype was seen many times. Its antigen is undetermined. Notes on the study in general: The study found HLA-C-restricted CMV-specific TCR beta clonotypes dominating the ex vivo response. Carriage of CMV together with the relevant HLA was identifiable through cumulative public TCR beta family frequency.

This rearrangement joins TRBV7-8 to TRBJ1-1, with TRBD1 identical over 7 bases. Sequencing was performed on CD8+ T cells from PBMCs. This receptor was obtained from a human donor in good health (CMV status not recorded). Some clones in this sample may be carry-over from other donors' samples. CDR3 DNA sequence: TGTGCCAGCAGCTACAGGACAGGCATCCCGAATGAAGCTTTCTTT. Translated: CASSYRTGIPNEAFF. Supplemented by reference TRBV7-8 and TRBJ1-1, the full variable domain reads GAGVSQSPRYKVAKRGQDVALRCDPISGHVSLFWYQQALGQGPEFLTYFQNEAQLDKSGLPSDRFFAERPEGSVSTLKIQRTQQEDSAVYLCASSYRTGIPNEAFFGQGTRLTVV.